This T cell receptor beta chain was captured in a study of shared clonotypes between healthy human individuals. At the level of the study: The plates for each donor numbered three CD4 naive, three CD4 memory, two CD8 naive and one CD8 memory.

On this clone itself: Its antigen is unidentified.

V was pared by 4 bases and J by 4 bases, with 18 bases between. Germline CDR1 is SGHNT and CDR2 is YENEEA. This CDR3 has 16 amino acids. Sequenced by immunoSEQ multiplex PCR; TCRdb stores in-frame clones only, minus some. The table includes more than 2,000,000 clones, more than 80% detected once. All the donors were Caucasian adults who lived in Nashville, Tennessee. Study-wide points: In this cohort, only blood was sampled, and tissue repertoires likely differ. With few donors, the genetic and exposure-history diversity represented was limited.

Material for sequencing was naive CD4+ T cells from PBMCs. Described subset: CD45RA+ positively selected. This clonotype was sampled from a man between 18 and 29 years old in good health. Some clones in this sample may be carry-over from other donors' samples. The chain links TRBV11-3 to TRBJ2-3; tentatively, D is TRBD1 or TRBD2 (6 bases each). The DNA of the CDR3 is TGTGCCAGCAGCTACGGTTGGGGGGCGAGCGCAGATACGCAGTATTTT. Amino acid sequence: CASSYGWGASADTQYF.